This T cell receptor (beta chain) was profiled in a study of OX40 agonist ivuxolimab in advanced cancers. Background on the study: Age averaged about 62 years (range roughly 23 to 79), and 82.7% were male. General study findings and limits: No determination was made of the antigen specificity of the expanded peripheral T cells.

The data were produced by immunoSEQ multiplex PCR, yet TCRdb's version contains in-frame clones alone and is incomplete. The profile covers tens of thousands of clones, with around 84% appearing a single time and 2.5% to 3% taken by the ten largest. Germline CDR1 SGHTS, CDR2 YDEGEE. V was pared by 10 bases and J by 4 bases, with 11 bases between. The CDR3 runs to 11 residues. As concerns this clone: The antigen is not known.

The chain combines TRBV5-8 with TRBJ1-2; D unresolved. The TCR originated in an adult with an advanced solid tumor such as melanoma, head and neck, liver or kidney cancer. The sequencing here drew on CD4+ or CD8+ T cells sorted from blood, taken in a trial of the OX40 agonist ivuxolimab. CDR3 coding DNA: TGTGCCTGGAGGGTCCCCTATGGCTACACCTTC. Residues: CAWRVPYGYTF.